These 25 T cell receptor beta chains were all obtained from the same sample, sequenced in a study of T-cell reconstitution after alpha-beta-depleted transplantation in children. TCRbeta library construction was performed incorporating unique molecular identifiers. TCRdb fed the PCR reads into MiXCR, producing one record per CDR3 protein. The sample consists of 450,000 to 550,000 distinct CDR3 sequences, more than 9.5% of them appearing once. Sequencing used PBMCs, mostly from graft donor cells, obtained 180 days after TCRalphabeta/CD19-depleted stem cell transplant. These receptor sequences come from a female patient aged 2 to 10 who had a stem cell transplant for aplastic anemia, so the T cells may come from the graft donor.

This clonotype was detected only a few times. The chain recombines TRBV7-2 with TRBJ1-3; D is unclear. Looked up from germline, CDR1 is SGHTA and CDR2 is FQGNSA. CDR3 length: 15 residues. V lost 5 bases to trimming and J lost 1 base, with 12 bases between them. The CDR3 DNA sequence: TGTGCCAGCAGCCCGTGGGAGGGTTCTGGAAACACCATATATTTT. Protein sequence: CASSPWEGSGNTIYF. Variable domain in full (rest from reference TRBV7-2 and TRBJ1-3): GAGVSQSPSNKVTEKGKDVELRCDPISGHTALYWYRQSLGQGLEFLIYFQGNSAPDKSGLPSDRFSAERTGGSVSTLTIQRTQQEDSAVYLCASSPWEGSGNTIYFGEGSWLTVV.

This clonotype was seen ten or more times. The CDR3: CASSLVPGLSGANVLTF. CDR3 nucleotide sequence: TGTGCCAGCAGTTTAGTCCCAGGGCTCTCTGGGGCCAACGTCCTGACTTTC. The J gene is TRBJ2-6, the V gene TRBV28; perhaps TRBD1 as D (5 bases). The CDR3 length is 17 residues. V lost 2 bases and J lost 0, with 11 bases in between. CDR1 is MDHEN and CDR2 is SYDVKM in the germline V gene.

This clonotype was detected a few times. The chain joins TRBV19 to TRBJ1-1; 9 nucleotides match TRBD1. This CDR3 is 16 amino acids long. Looked up from germline, CDR1 is LNHDA and CDR2 is SQIVND (reference sequence). J gave up 0 bases and V 5 bases, and 7 bases lay outside the gene matches. The CDR3 region has the DNA TGTGCCAGTAGTGCACGGGACAGGGTAATGAACACTGAAGCTTTCTTT. This gives the protein CASSARDRVMNTEAFF.

V is TRBV6-2 or TRBV6-3 and J is TRBJ2-7, with D unresolved. The germline gives CDR1 MNHEY, CDR2 SVGEGT. Trimming stripped 0 bases from V and 1 base from J, with 7 bases between. This CDR3 contains 14 residues. The CDR3 spells CASSYSWESYEQYF. DNA of the CDR3: TGTGCCAGCAGTTACTCGTGGGAATCCTACGAGCAGTACTTC.

The chain has TRBV20-1 and TRBJ2-1; D remains ambiguous. Germline CDR1 and CDR2: DFQATT and SNEGSKA (reference sequence). The V end was cut by 1 base, the J end by 4 bases, with 17 bases between. The CDR3 sequence is 16 residues long. The CDR3 protein is CSARATAAWRYNEQFF. The CDR3 DNA reads as TGCAGTGCTAGAGCCACAGCTGCCTGGCGATACAATGAGCAGTTCTTC.

V is TRBV4-1 and J is TRBJ1-1; D is possibly TRBD1 (5 bases). The CDR3 has 15 amino acids. The germline CDR1 and CDR2 sequences are MGHRA and YSYEKL. V shed 2 bases and J shed 0 bases, with 10 bases lying between them. The CDR3: CASSQSDRMNTEAFF. The DNA for the CDR3 is TGCGCCAGCAGCCAAAGCGACAGAATGAACACTGAAGCTTTCTTT.

This clonotype was seen repeatedly, ten times or more. The chain joins TRBV6-5 to TRBJ2-7; tentative D call: TRBD2 (5 bases). The V gene's germline CDR1 is MNHEY and CDR2 SVGAGI. This CDR3 spans 16 amino acids. V lost 6 bases and J 0 bases, leaving 18 bases between the germline ends. As DNA, the CDR3 is TGTGCCAGCAGACCAAGCCCCGGGCGGGTCTCCTACGAGCAGTACTTC. It translates to CASRPSPGRVSYEQYF.

There are many counts of this clonotype. The chain couples TRBV28 to TRBJ1-1; D unresolved. Trimming shortened V by 2 bases and J by 1 base, and 14 bases separated the two germline ends. This CDR3 has 16 amino acids. Germline CDR1 MDHEN, CDR2 SYDVKM. The CDR3 nucleotides read TGTGCCAGCAGTTTAGGGCAGGCCCCGCGGAACACTGAAGCTTTCTTT. It encodes CASSLGQAPRNTEAFF.

This clonotype was counted a few times. The V gene is TRBV5-1, the J gene TRBJ2-1, with 8 bases identical to TRBD2. Germline V gene data show CDR1 as SGHRS and CDR2 as YFSETQ. The trim removed 3 bases at V and 15 bases at J, leaving 11 bases unmatched. This CDR3 has 13 residues. The CDR3 coding sequence is TGCGCCAGCAGCTCTTCCGATAGCGGGATACCGTTCTTC. This gives the protein CASSSSDSGIPFF.

This chain joins TRBV7-2 and TRBJ2-7; D is possibly TRBD1 (6 bases). V lost 5 bases and J lost 2, with 10 bases in between. The germline V gene encodes CDR1 SGHTA and CDR2 FQGNSA. The CDR3 runs to 13 residues. The CDR3 reads CASSLGTPYEQYV. In nucleotides, the CDR3 is TGTGCCAGCAGCCTAGGGACACCCTACGAGCAGTACGTC.

V is TRBV20-1 and J is TRBJ2-4; D ambiguous. Germline V lookup: CDR1 DFQATT, CDR2 SNEGSKA (reference sequence). Between the trimmed V and J ends, which lost 6 bases and 6 bases, there was a span of 12 bases. The CDR3 loop spans 12 amino acids. This CDR3 is CSAPGRLNIQYF. The CDR3 DNA follows: TGCAGTGCCCCGGGTAGACTAAACATTCAGTACTTC.

This clonotype was seen more than once but under ten times. This chain uses TRBV20-1 with TRBJ2-7, with a possible D match to TRBD2 (5 bases). V lost 3 bases to trimming and J lost 3 bases, with 18 bases between them. The CDR3 contains 15 residues. Germline values: CDR1 DFQATT, CDR2 SNEGSKA (reference sequence). The DNA for the CDR3 is TGCAGTGCTAGCTGGCGGGTAGGAAATGGCTACGAGCAGTACTTC. Encoded protein: CSASWRVGNGYEQYF.

V gene TRBV7-2 combines with J gene TRBJ2-1; TRBD2 agrees at 7 bases. Germline CDR1 is SGHTA and CDR2 is FQGNSA. CDR3 length: 16 amino acids. V dropped 5 bases and J dropped 0; count of bases not matched to a gene: 7. This chain's CDR3 is CASSALGGSSYNEQFF. The CDR3 DNA reads as TGTGCCAGCAGCGCCCTCGGCGGGAGCTCCTACAATGAGCAGTTCTTC.

This clonotype showed up just a few times. The chain joins TRBV9 to TRBJ2-1; 10 bases agree with TRBD1. CDR3 length: 17 residues. In germline, CDR1 is SGDLS, CDR2 YYNGEE. Trimming at V came to 0 bases and at J to 5 bases, leaving 8 bases not matched to a gene. This CDR3 reads CASSVGLTGGAHNEQFF. CDR3 coding DNA: TGTGCCAGCAGCGTAGGTTTGACAGGGGGCGCGCACAATGAGCAGTTCTTC.

This clonotype showed up many times. The chain uses TRBV12-3 or TRBV12-4 and TRBJ1-1; D may be TRBD1 (5 bases). CDR3 length equals 15 residues. V lost 6 bases to trimming and J lost 5 bases, with 19 bases between them. CDR3 DNA sequence: TGTGCCAGCAGGGTACTACAGGAGGGGCGGACTGAAGCTTTCTTT. This translates into CASRVLQEGRTEAFF.

This chain links TRBV6-2 or TRBV6-3 with TRBJ2-7, with a tentative D call TRBD2 (6 bases). From germline, CDR1 is MNHEY and CDR2 SVGEGT. The CDR3 extends over 17 amino acids. V lost 6 bases, J lost 5 bases, and 26 bases lay in between. The CDR3 region has the DNA TGTGCCAGCAGCCGCCTCTCAGTTGGAGGGCTCCCAAACGAGCAGTACGTC. Amino acid sequence: CASSRLSVGGLPNEQYV.

V gene TRBV2 combines with J gene TRBJ1-6; D unclear. Germline assignment: CDR1 SNHLY and CDR2 FYNNEI. The V gene lost 4 bases and the J gene lost 9 bases, with 10 bases spanning the gap. The CDR3 is 13 residues long. CDR3 amino acids: CASSGPAGSPLHF. The CDR3 nucleotides read TGTGCCAGCAGTGGCCCAGCAGGTTCACCCCTCCACTTT.

This clonotype appeared a few times. The V gene is TRBV4-1, the J gene TRBJ2-1; 9 positions match TRBD2. The CDR3 consists of 16 residues. Germline V CDR1 and CDR2: MGHRA, YSYEKL. V shed 0 bases, J shed 3 bases, and the junction held 3 bases outside the gene matches. CDR3 residues: CASSQDPSGNYNEQFF. The CDR3 DNA is TGCGCCAGCAGCCAAGATCCTAGCGGGAACTACAATGAGCAGTTCTTC.

The chain links TRBV5-1 to TRBJ2-3, with TRBD1 matching over 7 bases. After removal of 4 bases from V and 2 bases from J, the junction contained 4 bases not matched to a gene. Germline V gene sequence: CDR1 SGHRS, CDR2 YFSETQ. This CDR3 contains 14 residues. The CDR3 DNA is TGCGCCAGCAGCACGGGACAGCTCACAGATACGCAGTATTTT. Translating it yields CASSTGQLTDTQYF.

This clonotype was seen more than once but under ten times. The gene calls are TRBV7-2 and TRBJ2-1; D is unresolved. The germline CDR1 and CDR2 sequences are SGHTA and FQGNSA. CDR3 size: 15 residues. Trimming shortened V by 2 bases and J by 10 bases, and 18 bases separated the two germline ends. CDR3 sequence: CASSLSRPPGLEQFF. In DNA, the CDR3 is TGTGCCAGCAGCTTATCCAGGCCCCCCGGTCTGGAGCAGTTCTTC. The full variable domain, its missing parts supplied by reference TRBV7-2 and TRBJ2-1, is GAGVSQSPSNKVTEKGKDVELRCDPISGHTALYWYRQSLGQGLEFLIYFQGNSAPDKSGLPSDRFSAERTGGSVSTLTIQRTQQEDSAVYLCASSLSRPPGLEQFFGPGTRLTVL.

Only a few counts were recorded for this clonotype. The rearrangement joins TRBV11-2 to TRBJ2-5; tentative D call: TRBD1 (5 bases). The CDR3 is 16 residues long. Germline CDR1 and CDR2: SGHAT and FQNNGV. Trimming removed 2 bases from V and 2 bases from J, with 15 bases in between. CDR3 residues: CASSLIQGPLQETQYF. For the CDR3, the DNA is TGTGCCAGCAGCTTAATCCAGGGCCCACTACAAGAGACCCAGTACTTC.

In its sample, this clonotype was seen a few times. V gene TRBV6-2 or TRBV6-3 combines with J gene TRBJ2-1; 9 nucleotides line up with TRBD2. The CDR3 length is 17 residues. Germline CDR1 reads MNHEY; CDR2 reads SVGEGT. With V trimmed by 2 bases and J by 8 bases, 13 bases remained unmatched. CDR3 amino acids: CASSYRRTSGGGDEQFF. The CDR3 region has the DNA TGTGCCAGCAGTTACAGGAGAACTAGCGGCGGGGGGGATGAGCAGTTCTTC.

This clonotype was counted only a few times. The V and J genes are TRBV7-3 and TRBJ2-1, with TRBD2 as a possible D gene (6 bases). The CDR3 is 13 amino acids. Trimming removed 3 bases at V and 6 bases at J, with 9 bases between. The germline V gene encodes CDR1 SGHTA and CDR2 FQGTGA. In nucleotides, the CDR3 is TGTGCCAGCAGCTTGTTTAGCGGCAATGAGCAGTTCTTC. Translated: CASSLFSGNEQFF.

The chain carries TRBV12-3 or TRBV12-4 and TRBJ2-3; 10 nucleotides agree with TRBD2. The CDR3 spans 20 residues. The V segment lost 3 bases and the J segment 3 bases; nucleotides outside the gene matches: 18. CDR3 residues: CASSFRPRGLAVRGTDTQYF. The CDR3 DNA is TGTGCCAGCAGTTTCCGGCCCCGTGGACTAGCGGTACGAGGGACAGATACGCAGTATTTT.

A few counts support this clonotype. V and J are TRBV7-9 and TRBJ2-7, with a possible D match to TRBD2 (6 bases). The germline CDR1 and CDR2 sequences are SEHNR and FQNEAQ (reference sequence). The CDR3 contains 16 residues. Trimming stripped 5 bases from V and 0 bases from J, with 17 bases between. This CDR3 is CASSPLKAGLSYEQYF. CDR3 nucleotides: TGTGCCAGCAGCCCATTAAAGGCGGGACTCTCCTACGAGCAGTACTTC.